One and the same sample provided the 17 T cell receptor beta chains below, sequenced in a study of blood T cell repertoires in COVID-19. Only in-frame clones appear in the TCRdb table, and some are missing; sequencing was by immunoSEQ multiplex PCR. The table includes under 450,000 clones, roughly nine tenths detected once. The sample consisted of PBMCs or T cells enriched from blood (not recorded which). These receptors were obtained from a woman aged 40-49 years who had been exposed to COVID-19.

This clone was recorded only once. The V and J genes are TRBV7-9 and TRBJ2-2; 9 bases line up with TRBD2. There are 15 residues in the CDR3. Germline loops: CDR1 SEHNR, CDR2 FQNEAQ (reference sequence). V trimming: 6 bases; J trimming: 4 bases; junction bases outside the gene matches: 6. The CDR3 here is CASSLSGGSTGELFF. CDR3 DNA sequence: TGTGCCAGCAGTTTGAGCGGGGGGAGCACCGGGGAGCTGTTTTTT.

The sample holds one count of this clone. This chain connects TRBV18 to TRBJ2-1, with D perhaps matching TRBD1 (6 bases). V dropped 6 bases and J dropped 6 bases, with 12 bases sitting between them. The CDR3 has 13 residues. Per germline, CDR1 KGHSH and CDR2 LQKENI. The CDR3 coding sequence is TGTGCCAGCTCCGCTCTAGGGGGCAATGAGCAGTTCTTC. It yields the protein CASSALGGNEQFF.

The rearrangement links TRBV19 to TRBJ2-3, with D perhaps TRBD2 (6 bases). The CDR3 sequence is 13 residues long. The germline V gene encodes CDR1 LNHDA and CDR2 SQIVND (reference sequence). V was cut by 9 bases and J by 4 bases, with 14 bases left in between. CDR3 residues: CASDGRTPDTQYF. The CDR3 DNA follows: TGTGCCAGCGACGGGAGAACCCCAGATACGCAGTATTTT.

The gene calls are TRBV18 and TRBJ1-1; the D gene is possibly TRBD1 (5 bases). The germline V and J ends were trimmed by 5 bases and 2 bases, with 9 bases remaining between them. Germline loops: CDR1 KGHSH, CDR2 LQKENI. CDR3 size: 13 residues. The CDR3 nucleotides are TGTGCCAGCTCATACGACAGAAACACTGAAGCTTTCTTT. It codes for CASSYDRNTEAFF.

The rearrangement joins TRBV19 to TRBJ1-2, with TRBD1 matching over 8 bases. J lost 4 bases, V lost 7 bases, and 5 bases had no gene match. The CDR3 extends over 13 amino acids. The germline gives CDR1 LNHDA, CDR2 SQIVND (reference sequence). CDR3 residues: CASNSDRVYGYTF. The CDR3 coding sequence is TGTGCCAGTAATTCGGACAGGGTCTATGGCTACACCTTC. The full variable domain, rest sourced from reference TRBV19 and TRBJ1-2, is DGGITQSPKYLFRKEGQNVTLSCEQNLNHDAMYWYRQDPGQGLRLIYYSQIVNDFQKGDIAEGYSVSREKKESFPLTVTSAQKNPTAFYLCASNSDRVYGYTFGSGTRLTVV.

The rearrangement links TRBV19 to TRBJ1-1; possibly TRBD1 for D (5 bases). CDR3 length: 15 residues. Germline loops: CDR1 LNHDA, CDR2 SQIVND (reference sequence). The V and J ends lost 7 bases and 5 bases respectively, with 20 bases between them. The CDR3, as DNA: TGTGCCAGTACCATGGGGTGGGGCGCAGGGACTGAAGCTTTCTTT. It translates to CASTMGWGAGTEAFF.

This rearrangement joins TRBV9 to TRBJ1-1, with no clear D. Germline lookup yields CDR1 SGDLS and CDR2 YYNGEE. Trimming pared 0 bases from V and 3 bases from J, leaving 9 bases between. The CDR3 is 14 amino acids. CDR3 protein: CASSVGPDYTEAFF. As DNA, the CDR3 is TGTGCCAGCAGCGTAGGCCCAGATTACACTGAAGCTTTCTTT.

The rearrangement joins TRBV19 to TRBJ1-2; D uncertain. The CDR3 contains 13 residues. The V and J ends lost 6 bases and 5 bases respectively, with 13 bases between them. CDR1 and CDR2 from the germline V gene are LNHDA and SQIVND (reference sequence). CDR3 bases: TGTGCCAGTAGGAGAAGGGAGGGTTATGGCTACACCTTC. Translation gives CASRRREGYGYTF.

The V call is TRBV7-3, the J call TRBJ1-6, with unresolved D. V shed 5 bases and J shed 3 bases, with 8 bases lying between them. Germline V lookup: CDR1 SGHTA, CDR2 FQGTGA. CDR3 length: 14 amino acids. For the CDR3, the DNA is TGTGCCAGCAGCCTGGACTTCTATAATTCACCCCTCCACTTT. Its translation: CASSLDFYNSPLHF. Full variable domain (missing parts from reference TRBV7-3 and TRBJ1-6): GAGVSQTPSNKVTEKGKYVELRCDPISGHTALYWYRQSLGQGPEFLIYFQGTGAADDSGLPNDRFFAVRPEGSVSTLKIQRTERGDSAVYLCASSLDFYNSPLHFGNGTRLTVT.

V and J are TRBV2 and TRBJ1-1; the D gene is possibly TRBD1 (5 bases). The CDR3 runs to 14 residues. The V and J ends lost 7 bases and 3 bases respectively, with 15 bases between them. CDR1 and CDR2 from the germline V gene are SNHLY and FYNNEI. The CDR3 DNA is TGTGCCAGCATTGTCGGGGGAATCGACACTGAAGCTTTCTTT. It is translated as CASIVGGIDTEAFF.

The CDR3 sequence: CSAAGPLANTEAFF. The CDR3 DNA reads TGCAGCGCCGCAGGGCCTTTAGCGAACACTGAAGCTTTCTTT. This chain connects TRBV29-1 to TRBJ1-1; a possible D gene is TRBD1 (5 bases). The ends were cut back, 7 bases at V and 1 base at J, with 16 bases in the middle. Germline loops: CDR1 SQVTM, CDR2 ANQGSEA. The CDR3 sequence is 14 residues long. Using reference TRBV29-1 and TRBJ1-1 for the parts outside the CDR3, the full variable domain is SAVISQKPSRDICQRGTSLTIQCQVDSQVTMMFWYRQQPGQSLTLIATANQGSEATYESGFVIDKFPISRPNLTFSTLTVSNMSPEDSSIYLCSAAGPLANTEAFFGQGTRLTVV.

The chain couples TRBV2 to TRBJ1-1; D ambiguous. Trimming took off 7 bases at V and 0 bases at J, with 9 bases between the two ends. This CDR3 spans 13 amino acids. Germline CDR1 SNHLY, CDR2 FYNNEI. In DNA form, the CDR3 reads TGTGCCAGCAACTCTGTTGTGAACACTGAAGCTTTCTTT. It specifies CASNSVVNTEAFF.

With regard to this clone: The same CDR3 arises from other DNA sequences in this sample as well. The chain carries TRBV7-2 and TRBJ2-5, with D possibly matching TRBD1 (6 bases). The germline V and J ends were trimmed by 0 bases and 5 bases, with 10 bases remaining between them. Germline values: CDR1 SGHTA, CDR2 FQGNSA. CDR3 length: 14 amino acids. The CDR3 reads CASSLAGAQETQYF. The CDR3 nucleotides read TGTGCCAGCAGCTTAGCGGGGGCTCAGGAGACCCAGTACTTC.

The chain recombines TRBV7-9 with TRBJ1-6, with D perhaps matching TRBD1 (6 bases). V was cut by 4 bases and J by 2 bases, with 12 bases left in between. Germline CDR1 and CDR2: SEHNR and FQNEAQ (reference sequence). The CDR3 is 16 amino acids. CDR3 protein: CASSSTDRTYNSPLHF. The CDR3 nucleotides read TGTGCCAGCAGCTCGACGGACAGAACCTATAATTCACCCCTCCACTTT.

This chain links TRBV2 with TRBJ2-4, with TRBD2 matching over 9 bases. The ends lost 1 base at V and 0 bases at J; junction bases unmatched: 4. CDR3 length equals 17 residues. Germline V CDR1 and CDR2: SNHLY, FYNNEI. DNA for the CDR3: TGTGCCAGCAGTGAAGGACTAGCGGTGCTAGCCAAAAACATTCAGTACTTC. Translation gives CASSEGLAVLAKNIQYF.

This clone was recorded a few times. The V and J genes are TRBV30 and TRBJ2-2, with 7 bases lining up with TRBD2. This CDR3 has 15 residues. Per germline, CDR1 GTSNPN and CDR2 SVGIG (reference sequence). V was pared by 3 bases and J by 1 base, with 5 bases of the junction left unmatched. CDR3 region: CAWSKPGGNTGELFF. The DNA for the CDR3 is TGTGCCTGGAGCAAACCGGGGGGGAACACCGGGGAGCTGTTTTTT.

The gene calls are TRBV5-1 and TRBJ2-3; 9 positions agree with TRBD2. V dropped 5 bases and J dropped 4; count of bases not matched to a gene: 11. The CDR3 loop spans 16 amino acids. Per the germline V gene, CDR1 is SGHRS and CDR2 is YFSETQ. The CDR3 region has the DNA TGCGCCAGCAGAAATGGATTAGCGGGAGATGCAGATACGCAGTATTTT. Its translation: CASRNGLAGDADTQYF.